This T cell receptor (beta chain) was captured by sequencing in a study of cytomegalovirus exposure and HLA in healthy donors. The CDR3 has 15 amino acids. Primers included in the PCR were 60 Vbeta and 13 Jbeta primers. The table came from immunoSEQ multiplex PCR; TCRdb's copy has only in-frame clones and leaves some out. This sample yields around 280,000 clones, of which roughly 90% are seen a single time; about 2.3% belongs to the top ten. About this clone itself: Its specificity is not known.

Study-wide results and caveats: Researchers reported in a later analysis that a missense DCLRE1C variant was tied to TCR beta V- and J-gene trimming. Many donors shared some public TCRs, even though most TCR sequences were rare.

V and J are TRBV21-1 and TRBJ2-2; the D call of TRBD1 is as the table states it, not checked on the DNA. TRBV21-1 has pseudogene status. What was sequenced was PBMCs. The TCR originated in a woman aged 18-29 years in good health and CMV-seronegative. In nucleotides, the CDR3 is TGTGCCAGCAGCCAGGACAGTACGAACACCGGGGAGCTGTTTTTT. Its protein is CASSQDSTNTGELFF.